This is a list of T cell receptor beta chains from one sample in a study of PD-L1 blockade in urothelial cancer. The data were produced by immunoSEQ multiplex PCR, yet TCRdb's version contains in-frame clones alone and is incomplete. The data show 41,000 or so clones, 82% seen once. This sample comprised PBMCs, obtained around atezolizumab (anti-PD-L1) treatment. Every receptor here comes from a man between 60 and 70 years old with urothelial cancer. Each CDR3 is given with its conserved first and last residue. The order of the fields is CDR3 protein, CDR3 DNA, clone size, D gene, J gene, V gene. D genes are given only for firm matches. Size tells how often a clone was seen (once, few, many) or the class of an expanded clone, and some rows leave it out.

CDR3: CASSETLRTASSGNTIYF
DNA: TGTGCCAGCAGTGAAACTTTAAGGACAGCTTCATCTGGAAACACCATATATTTT
size: -
D: -
J: TRBJ1-3
V: TRBV6-1

CDR3: CASSLDSYQPQHF
DNA: TGTGCCAGCAGTCTAGACAGTTATCAGCCCCAGCATTTT
size: -
D: -
J: TRBJ1-5
V: TRBV6-5

CDR3: CASTPRGNGNTGELFF
DNA: TGTGCCAGCACCCCCCGGGGGAATGGGAACACCGGGGAGCTGTTTTTT
size: -
D: -
J: TRBJ2-2
V: TRBV7-2

CDR3: CASSESGGGKTQYF
DNA: TGTGCCAGCAGTGAATCGGGGGGAGGGAAGACCCAGTACTTC
size: -
D: TRBD2
J: TRBJ2-5
V: TRBV6-1

CDR3: CASSYLRSEETQYF
DNA: TGTGCCAGCAGTTACCTCAGAAGTGAAGAGACCCAGTACTTC
size: -
D: -
J: TRBJ2-5
V: TRBV6-5

CDR3: CASSAVAGGWETQYF
DNA: TGTGCCAGCAGCGCGGTAGCGGGGGGTTGGGAGACCCAGTACTTC
size: once
D: TRBD2
J: TRBJ2-5
V: TRBV7-9

CDR3: CASSPLSGANQETQYF
DNA: TGTGCCAGCAGCCCCCTTAGCGGGGCCAACCAAGAGACCCAGTACTTC
size: -
D: TRBD2
J: TRBJ2-5
V: TRBV2

CDR3: CASNVGTSGKETQYF
DNA: TGTGCCAGCAACGTTGGGACTAGCGGGAAAGAGACCCAGTACTTC
size: -
D: TRBD2
J: TRBJ2-5
V: TRBV5-4

CDR3: CATSRGGFEQYF
DNA: TGTGCCACCAGCAGAGGCGGGTTCGAGCAGTACTTC
size: medium-sized
D: -
J: TRBJ2-7
V: TRBV15

CDR3: CASSGLATNTGELFF
DNA: TGTGCCAGCAGTGGACTAGCGACGAACACCGGGGAGCTGTTTTTT
size: -
D: TRBD2
J: TRBJ2-2
V: TRBV2

CDR3: CASRHGEAYEQYF
DNA: TGTGCCAGCAGGCACGGGGAGGCATACGAGCAGTACTTC
size: few
D: -
J: TRBJ2-7
V: TRBV6-8

CDR3: CASSQTPGTAKQYF
DNA: TGCGCCAGCAGCCAAACCCCCGGGACAGCAAAACAGTACTTC
size: few
D: TRBD1
J: TRBJ2-7
V: TRBV4-1

CDR3: CASTKSSSSYEQYF
DNA: TGTGCCAGCACCAAGAGTAGCAGCTCCTACGAGCAGTACTTC
size: -
D: -
J: TRBJ2-7
V: TRBV27

CDR3: CASSRRRQGRHEQFF
DNA: TGTGCCAGCAGCCGAAGAAGGCAGGGCAGGCATGAGCAGTTCTTC
size: -
D: -
J: TRBJ2-1
V: TRBV14

CDR3: CASSDRWAGWAQETQYF
DNA: TGTGCCAGCAGTGATCGTTGGGCAGGGTGGGCCCAAGAGACCCAGTACTTC
size: -
D: -
J: TRBJ2-5
V: TRBV6-1

CDR3: CASSFFGGETQYF
DNA: TGTGCCAGCAGCTTTTTCGGGGGAGAGACCCAGTACTTC
size: -
D: -
J: TRBJ2-5
V: TRBV5-4

CDR3: CSVLTGGEKLFF
DNA: TGCAGCGTTTTGACAGGGGGCGAAAAACTGTTTTTT
size: -
D: TRBD1
J: TRBJ1-4
V: TRBV29-1

CDR3: CASSAGSYTEAFF
DNA: TGTGCCAGCAGTGCCGGGAGCTACACTGAAGCTTTCTTT
size: -
D: -
J: TRBJ1-1
V: TRBV6-1

CDR3: CAWSATGMEGYTF
DNA: TGTGCCTGGAGTGCGACAGGGATGGAAGGCTACACCTTC
size: few
D: TRBD1
J: TRBJ1-2
V: TRBV30

CDR3: CASSAGTGPSDEQYF
DNA: TGCGCCAGCAGTGCAGGGACAGGTCCTAGCGACGAGCAGTACTTC
size: -
D: TRBD1
J: TRBJ2-7
V: TRBV10-1

CDR3: CASSADGLAGGASYNEQFF
DNA: TGTGCCAGCAGTGCCGACGGACTAGCGGGGGGAGCCTCCTACAATGAGCAGTTCTTC
size: -
D: -
J: TRBJ2-1
V: TRBV21-1

CDR3: CARSTGTGSTEAFF
DNA: TGTGCCAGAAGCACAGGGACAGGGAGCACTGAAGCTTTCTTT
size: few
D: TRBD1
J: TRBJ1-1
V: TRBV5-3

CDR3: CASSQEGTRGEQFF
DNA: TGTGCCAGCAGCCAAGAGGGGACACGAGGTGAGCAGTTCTTC
size: -
D: -
J: TRBJ2-1
V: TRBV4-2

CDR3: CATSRDHTGVEQYF
DNA: TGTGCCACCAGCAGAGATCACACGGGGGTTGAGCAGTACTTC
size: -
D: -
J: TRBJ2-7
V: TRBV15

CDR3: CAHSFIGGNNEQFF
DNA: TGTGCCCACAGTTTCATAGGGGGAAACAATGAGCAGTTCTTC
size: -
D: -
J: TRBJ2-1
V: TRBV27

CDR3: CASSLSGAYGYTF
DNA: TGTGCCAGCAGTTTATCGGGTGCCTATGGCTACACCTTC
size: -
D: -
J: TRBJ1-2
V: TRBV28

CDR3: CASSLVTGFGYTF
DNA: TGTGCCAGCAGCTTGGTGACAGGGTTTGGCTACACCTTC
size: few
D: TRBD1
J: TRBJ1-2
V: TRBV5-6

CDR3: CASSQHAVGEQYF
DNA: TGCGCCAGCAGCCAGCATGCGGTCGGCGAGCAGTACTTC
size: few
D: -
J: TRBJ2-7
V: TRBV4-1

CDR3: CASSRDIITGELFF
DNA: TGTGCCAGCAGCCGGGACATTATTACCGGGGAGCTGTTTTTT
size: -
D: -
J: TRBJ2-2
V: TRBV7-3

CDR3: CASRRGNTQYF
DNA: TGTGCCAGCAGGAGGGGGAATACGCAGTATTTT
size: few
D: -
J: TRBJ2-3
V: TRBV6-5

CDR3: CAWSVLAGGYEQYF
DNA: TGTGCCTGGAGTGTTTTGGCAGGGGGCTACGAGCAGTACTTC
size: -
D: TRBD1
J: TRBJ2-7
V: TRBV30

CDR3: CASSLRLDRVNYGYTF
DNA: TGTGCCAGCAGTTTACGGTTGGACAGGGTCAACTATGGCTACACCTTC
size: few
D: TRBD1
J: TRBJ1-2
V: TRBV28

CDR3: CASRDSRTDTQYF
DNA: TGTGCCAGCAGGGACAGCCGCACAGATACGCAGTATTTT
size: -
D: -
J: TRBJ2-3
V: TRBV28

CDR3: CASSLVWGGSGGPTDTQYF
DNA: TGTGCCAGCAGCTTAGTTTGGGGTGGGAGCGGGGGGCCCACAGATACGCAGTATTTT
size: -
D: TRBD2
J: TRBJ2-3
V: TRBV7-6

CDR3: CAWKTGGLSPLHF
DNA: TGTGCCTGGAAGACAGGGGGCCTCTCACCCCTCCACTTT
size: -
D: TRBD1
J: TRBJ1-6
V: TRBV30

CDR3: CASSLATGVTEAFF
DNA: TGTGCCAGCAGCTTGGCCACAGGGGTCACTGAAGCTTTCTTT
size: -
D: TRBD1
J: TRBJ1-1
V: TRBV5-4

CDR3: CAWSRRNSPLHF
DNA: TGTGCCTGGTCGAGGCGGAATTCACCCCTCCACTTT
size: -
D: -
J: TRBJ1-6
V: TRBV30

CDR3: CASSISGGAGGETQYF
DNA: TGTGCCAGTAGTATTAGCGGGGGGGCGGGTGGAGAGACCCAGTACTTC
size: -
D: TRBD2
J: TRBJ2-5
V: TRBV19

CDR3: CASSRTGDQTNEKLFF
DNA: TGTGCCAGCAGCCGAACAGGGGATCAGACTAATGAAAAACTGTTTTTT
size: few
D: TRBD1
J: TRBJ1-4
V: TRBV4-2

CDR3: CASRPGQNYGYTF
DNA: TGTGCCAGCAGACCAGGACAGAACTATGGCTACACCTTC
size: few
D: -
J: TRBJ1-2
V: TRBV7-9

CDR3: CASSFDRNSYEQYF
DNA: TGTGCCAGCAGCTTTGACAGAAACTCCTACGAGCAGTACTTC
size: -
D: -
J: TRBJ2-7
V: TRBV7-2

CDR3: CASSTGTGAYEQYF
DNA: TGTGCCAGTAGTACAGGGACAGGGGCCTACGAGCAGTACTTC
size: -
D: TRBD1
J: TRBJ2-7
V: TRBV19

CDR3: CASSSTSGEGDTQYF
DNA: TGTGCCAGCAGTTCCACTAGCGGGGAGGGGGATACGCAGTATTTT
size: -
D: TRBD2
J: TRBJ2-3
V: TRBV9

CDR3: CAWSVAENQPQHF
DNA: TGTGCCTGGAGTGTAGCCGAGAATCAGCCCCAGCATTTT
size: -
D: -
J: TRBJ1-5
V: TRBV30

CDR3: CASSQRGGAGTGELFF
DNA: TGTGCCAGCAGCCAAAGGGGGGGCGCGGGCACCGGGGAGCTGTTTTTT
size: -
D: -
J: TRBJ2-2
V: TRBV7-2

CDR3: CASSLRGGQSTDTQYF
DNA: TGTGCCAGCAGCTTACGTGGCGGCCAGAGCACAGATACGCAGTATTTT
size: -
D: -
J: TRBJ2-3
V: TRBV11-2

CDR3: CASSTSGTGAQPQHF
DNA: TGTGCCAGTAGTACCTCCGGGACAGGGGCTCAGCCCCAGCATTTT
size: -
D: TRBD1
J: TRBJ1-5
V: TRBV19

CDR3: CASSLDRSNTEAFF
DNA: TGCGCCAGCAGCTTAGACAGGAGCAACACTGAAGCTTTCTTT
size: -
D: -
J: TRBJ1-1
V: TRBV5-1

CDR3: CASSVGQGRETGNTIYF
DNA: TGTGCCAGCAGCGTTGGGCAGGGGAGAGAAACTGGAAACACCATATATTTT
size: -
D: -
J: TRBJ1-3
V: TRBV9